These 5 T cell receptor beta chains share one sample of origin, sequenced in a study of cytomegalovirus exposure and HLA in healthy donors. Vbeta (60) and Jbeta (13) primers were used in the PCR. Clones were sequenced by immunoSEQ multiplex PCR, and TCRdb holds only the in-frame ones, with some missing. The data hold approximately 150,000 clones, with 77% observed a single time. Sequenced sample: PBMCs. These receptors were taken from a woman younger than 45 in good health and CMV-seronegative.

CDR3 protein: CASRFELAAYEQYF. The CDR3 region has the DNA TGTGCCTCACGGTTCGAACTAGCGGCCTACGAGCAGTACTTC. The V and J genes are TRBV6-5 and TRBJ2-7; TRBD2 agrees at 8 bases. Germline lookup yields CDR1 MNHEY and CDR2 SVGAGI. The CDR3 consists of 14 residues. Trimming took 11 bases from V and 2 from J; bases not matched to a gene: 11.

There are a few counts of this clone. V is TRBV11-2 and J is TRBJ2-7, with 8 bases aligning to TRBD2. The CDR3 covers 14 residues. The germline V gene has CDR1 SGHAT and CDR2 FQNNGV. J lost 0 bases, V lost 5 bases, and 3 bases had no gene match. The CDR3 DNA reads TGTGCCAGCAGCCCAGCGGGGGTCTCCTACGAGCAGTACTTC. Translation: CASSPAGVSYEQYF. The variable domain in full, completed from reference TRBV11-2 and TRBJ2-7, reads EAGVAQSPRYKIIEKRQSVAFWCNPISGHATLYWYQQILGQGPKLLIQFQNNGVVDDSQLPKDRFSAERLKGVDSTLKIQPAKLEDSAVYLCASSPAGVSYEQYFGPGTRLTVT.

This clone was detected once. This chain connects TRBV2 to TRBJ1-6; 8 positions match TRBD1. J gave up 6 bases and V 6 bases, and 10 bases lay outside the gene matches. Germline-derived CDR1 and CDR2 are SNHLY and FYNNEI. CDR3 size: 16 residues. The CDR3 loop reads CASSVRLTGANSPLHF. For the CDR3, the DNA is TGTGCCAGCAGCGTCAGATTGACAGGGGCTAATTCACCCCTCCACTTT.

This chain joins TRBV27 and TRBJ1-5, with a weak D call TRBD1 (5 bases). The V gene lost 5 bases and the J gene lost 0 bases, with 14 bases spanning the gap. Germline CDR1 reads MNHEY; CDR2 reads SMNVEV (reference sequence). This CDR3 is 16 amino acids long. The CDR3 region has the DNA TGTGCCAGCAGTCACGACAGTAGGTATAGCAATCAGCCCCAGCATTTT. Protein: CASSHDSRYSNQPQHF.

This clone was detected a few times. The chain links TRBV9 to TRBJ2-2; 7 nucleotides match TRBD1. The CDR3 has 15 residues. The ends lost 3 bases at V and 6 bases at J; junction bases unmatched: 8. Germline assignment: CDR1 SGDLS and CDR2 YYNGEE. The CDR3 here is CASSAGTVGAGELFF. CDR3 DNA sequence: TGTGCCAGCAGCGCAGGGACAGTTGGCGCCGGGGAGCTGTTTTTT.